Below are 17 T cell receptor beta chains sequenced from a single sample in a study of T cell changes during pregnancy in multiple sclerosis. Profiled with immunoSEQ multiplex PCR; TCRdb holds only in-frame clones, not every one. The sample includes around 48,000 clones, more than 90% of them seen just once. This material consisted of CD8+ T cells from peripheral blood mononuclear cells, taken before pregnancy. The receptors shown here come from a female donor with multiple sclerosis, enrolled in a pregnancy study.

This clone occurred a few times. This chain links TRBV5-4 with TRBJ1-3, with 8 nucleotides matching TRBD1. This CDR3 is 14 amino acids long. The V gene end was trimmed by 2 bases and the J gene end by 6 bases; junction bases not matched to a gene: 4. Per the germline V gene, CDR1 is SGHNT and CDR2 is YYREEE (reference sequence). CDR3 in DNA: TGTGCCAGCAGCTTAGACAGGGGTCCAAACACCATATATTTT. This translates into CASSLDRGPNTIYF.

This clone is medium-sized (0.01 to 0.1%) within its sample. This chain uses TRBV19 with TRBJ1-1; no clear D gene. CDR3 length: 14 residues. V lost 2 bases, J lost 1 base, and 8 bases lay in between. The germline V gene has CDR1 LNHDA and CDR2 SQIVND (reference sequence). CDR3 DNA: TGTGCCAGTAGTATACATCAGAAGAACACTGAAGCTTTCTTT. Translated: CASSIHQKNTEAFF.

The chain is built from TRBV9 and TRBJ2-5; D gene unclear. V shed 2 bases and J shed 4 bases, with 12 bases lying between them. Per germline, CDR1 SGDLS and CDR2 YYNGEE. The CDR3 spans 14 residues. The DNA for the CDR3 is TGTGCCAGCAGCGTTGATCCGGCGGCAGAGACCCAGTACTTC. This gives the protein CASSVDPAAETQYF.

Worth noting for this clone: A read error may account for a junction end that differs from germline. This chain's CDR3 is CTSSLSSGETGGELFF. CDR3 DNA: TGTACCAGCAGTTTATCGAGCGGGGAAACGGGCGGGGAGCTGTTTTTT. The V and J genes are TRBV27 and TRBJ2-2; 7 nucleotides align to TRBD2. The CDR3 length is 16 residues. Germline assignment: CDR1 MNHEY and CDR2 SMNVEV (reference sequence).

In its sample, this clone was seen once. This chain links TRBV5-3 with TRBJ1-2; possibly TRBD1 for D (5 bases). TRBV5-3 is an ORF, and what it does is uncertain. The CDR3 spans 19 residues. The V end was cut by 3 bases, the J end by 8 bases, with 32 bases between. The DNA for the CDR3 is TGTGCCAGAAGCTCCGACCCCCCGCGGAAACGGAGCTTTAGGGGAGGCTACACCTTC. Translated: CARSSDPPRKRSFRGGYTF.

This clone came up a few times. This sequence joins TRBV5-4 and TRBJ1-5, with no clear D. The CDR3 totals 14 residues. Between the trimmed V and J ends, which lost 1 base and 4 bases, there was a span of 9 bases. Per the germline V gene, CDR1 is SGHNT and CDR2 is YYREEE (reference sequence). The CDR3 here is CASSLYGENQPQHF. The DNA for the CDR3 is TGTGCCAGCAGCTTGTACGGTGAAAATCAGCCCCAGCATTTT.

CDR3 DNA: TGTGCCATCAGGACGGACAGGGCTTGGGAGCAGTACTTC. The encoded protein is CAIRTDRAWEQYF. The gene calls are TRBV10-3 and TRBJ2-7; 8 bases align to TRBD1. This CDR3 contains 13 residues. Losses at the gene ends were 6 bases for V and 7 bases for J; bases not matched to a gene: 8. Looked up from germline, CDR1 is ENHRY and CDR2 is SYGVKD.

In the case of this clone: In the same sample, other DNA sequences code for this CDR3. The rearrangement joins TRBV27 to TRBJ2-1; D uncertain. The V end was cut by 3 bases, the J end by 0 bases, with 6 bases between. This CDR3 is built from 14 residues. CDR1 and CDR2 from the germline V gene are MNHEY and SMNVEV (reference sequence). CDR3 nucleotides: TGTGCCAGCAGTTTTGGCGGCTCCTACAATGAGCAGTTCTTC. This translates into CASSFGGSYNEQFF.

This chain joins TRBV4-1 and TRBJ1-6, with unresolved D. This CDR3 has 15 amino acids. The germline V gene encodes CDR1 MGHRA and CDR2 YSYEKL. V lost 5 bases to trimming and J lost 10 bases, with 18 bases between them. The CDR3 bases are TGCGCCAGCAGCGGGCCTGACGGATCGATATCACCCCTCCACTTT. Encoded protein: CASSGPDGSISPLHF.

V and J are TRBV6-6 and TRBJ2-3; 7 bases are a match to TRBD1. The germline CDR1 and CDR2 sequences are MNHNY and SVGAGI (reference sequence). This CDR3 is built from 16 residues. Trimming removed 5 bases from V and 0 bases from J; junction bases left unmatched: 8. The CDR3: CASSPDRAYSTDTQYF. The CDR3 coding sequence is TGTGCCAGCAGTCCCGACAGGGCCTATAGCACAGATACGCAGTATTTT.

The V and J genes are TRBV13 and TRBJ2-1, with a weak D call TRBD1 (6 bases). The CDR3 runs to 16 residues. Germline CDR1 and CDR2: PRHDT and FYEKMQ (reference sequence). The germline V and J ends were trimmed by 1 base and 4 bases, with 14 bases remaining between them. CDR3 in DNA: TGTGCCAGCAGCTTAGCGACAGGCGGGCGGTACAATGAGCAGTTCTTC. Translating it yields CASSLATGGRYNEQFF.

The V gene is TRBV10-2, the J gene TRBJ1-5; D gene uncertain. CDR1 and CDR2 (germline): WSHSY, SAAADI. V gave up 11 bases and J gave up 4 bases, with 15 bases separating them. The CDR3 has 13 amino acids. CDR3: CAVSPGPNQPQHF. The CDR3 DNA is TGCGCCGTTTCTCCGGGTCCTAATCAGCCCCAGCATTTT.

The V and J genes are TRBV4-3 and TRBJ2-1; possible D gene TRBD2, 5 bases. Trimming removed 1 base from V and 6 bases from J, with 7 bases in between. The CDR3 totals 13 residues. Looked up from germline, CDR1 is LGHNA and CDR2 is YSLEER. CDR3 in DNA: TGCGCCAGCAGCCAAGTAAGCGGCAATGAGCAGTTCTTC. Residues: CASSQVSGNEQFF.

The chain carries TRBV9 and TRBJ2-6, with 7 bases fitting TRBD2. Looked up from germline, CDR1 is SGDLS and CDR2 is YYNGEE. The CDR3 runs to 19 residues. J gave up 2 bases and V 0 bases, and 11 bases lay outside the gene matches. The CDR3: CASSVDGRAWSPGANVLTF. As DNA, the CDR3 is TGTGCCAGCAGCGTAGATGGGAGGGCCTGGTCCCCTGGGGCCAACGTCCTGACTTTC.

This chain links TRBV6-1 with TRBJ2-5; a possible D gene is TRBD2 (5 bases). V dropped 7 bases and J dropped 2 bases, with 11 bases sitting between them. Germline CDR1 MNHNS, CDR2 SASEGT. The CDR3 is 13 amino acids. As DNA, the CDR3 is TGTGCCAGCAACAGTAGGGAGCAAGAGACCCAGTACTTC. Its protein is CASNSREQETQYF.

This clone was observed once. The chain has TRBV11-3 and TRBJ2-3; maybe TRBD2 (5 bases). V lost 6 bases, J lost 2 bases, and 6 bases lay in between. The CDR3 is 12 amino acids. Germline loops: CDR1 SGHNT, CDR2 YENEEA. The CDR3, as DNA: TGTGCCAGCAGTGACTACACAGATACGCAGTATTTT. Encoded protein: CASSDYTDTQYF.

J is TRBJ1-2 and V is TRBV6-6; D gene ambiguous. CDR3 length equals 11 residues. Germline V gene data show CDR1 as MNHNY and CDR2 as SVGAGI (reference sequence). Trimming removed 3 bases at V and 8 bases at J, with 7 bases between. CDR3 nucleotides: TGTGCCAGCAGTTATGGGGAGGGCTACACCTTC. Translating it yields CASSYGEGYTF.